This passage covers 17 T cell receptor beta chains from one sample sequenced in a study of blood T cell repertoires in COVID-19. Sequenced by immunoSEQ multiplex PCR; TCRdb stores in-frame clones only, minus some. The table lists some 200,000 clones, roughly 88% of them singletons. Input material: peripheral blood. The receptors were gathered from a man in his forties or fifties with active or convalescent COVID-19.

The chain is built from TRBV2 and TRBJ2-4; 12 nucleotides agree with TRBD1. The CDR3 has 14 amino acids. V was pared by 8 bases and J by 7 bases, with 6 bases of the junction left unmatched. Germline V gives CDR1 SNHLY, CDR2 FYNNEI. The chain's CDR3 is CASEKGQGANIQYF. The CDR3 DNA follows: TGTGCCAGCGAAAAGGGACAGGGGGCGAACATTCAGTACTTC.

V usage is TRBV19 and J usage is TRBJ1-6; 8 bases agree with TRBD1. The germline gives CDR1 LNHDA, CDR2 SQIVND (reference sequence). V lost 5 bases, J lost 7 bases, and 7 bases stayed unmatched. This CDR3 has 15 amino acids. The CDR3 reads CASSLAGGRNSPLHF. The CDR3 bases are TGTGCCAGTAGTCTCGCAGGGGGCCGGAATTCACCCCTCCACTTT.

The chain joins TRBV6-5 to TRBJ2-7, with D possibly TRBD1 on 6 matching bases. The V end lost 6 bases, the J end lost 4 bases, and 13 bases lay between the germline ends. The CDR3 runs 13 residues. The germline CDR1 and CDR2 sequences are MNHEY and SVGAGI. CDR3 protein: CASRDSRSYEQYV. The CDR3 coding sequence is TGTGCCAGCAGGGACAGCCGTTCGTACGAGCAGTACGTC.

The chain employs TRBV27 and TRBJ2-2; 8 nucleotides align to TRBD1. CDR1 and CDR2 from the germline V gene are MNHEY and SMNVEV (reference sequence). The CDR3 contains 17 residues. Losses at the gene ends were 0 bases for V and 2 bases for J; bases not matched to a gene: 5. The CDR3: CASSLSGDRRNTGELFF. Written as DNA, the CDR3 is TGTGCCAGCAGTTTATCGGGGGACAGGCGAAACACCGGGGAGCTGTTTTTT.

The chain uses TRBV4-1 and TRBJ1-2; no clear D gene. The CDR3 has 13 amino acids. Germline V gives CDR1 MGHRA, CDR2 YSYEKL. Trimming cost V 4 bases and J 7 bases, with 13 bases left between them. The CDR3 DNA follows: TGCGCCAGCAGCCCCATCCCGCGGATTGGCTACACCTTC. It specifies CASSPIPRIGYTF.

The chain's CDR3 is CASSLASGGGSTDTQYF. CDR3 nucleotides: TGTGCCAGCAGCTTAGCGAGCGGGGGAGGGAGCACAGATACGCAGTATTTT. The chain employs TRBV7-9 and TRBJ2-3, with 8 bases lining up with TRBD2. Trimming at V came to 0 bases and at J to 0 bases, leaving 5 bases not matched to a gene. CDR1 is SEHNR, CDR2 FQNEAQ, per germline (reference sequence). This CDR3 spans 17 amino acids.

The rearrangement joins TRBV10-1 to TRBJ1-5; TRBD1 might be the D (5 bases). The CDR3 spans 19 residues. V was clipped by 6 bases and J by 1 base, with 25 bases between them. Germline CDR1 WNHNN, CDR2 SYGVQD (reference sequence). In nucleotides, the CDR3 is TGCGCCAGCAGCTTACAGGAATCCCACCTATCCGCCAGCAATCAGCCCCAGCATTTT. Translated: CASSLQESHLSASNQPQHF.

This sequence joins TRBV7-2 and TRBJ1-2; the match to TRBD1 covers 11 bases. The length of the CDR3 is 14 residues. From germline, CDR1 is SGHTA and CDR2 FQGNSA. Unmatched junction bases numbered 6, after V lost 5 bases and J lost 7 bases. CDR3 nucleotides: TGTGCCAGCAGCCTAGGACAGGGGGCCCTTGGCTACACCTTC. It is translated as CASSLGQGALGYTF.

The rearrangement uses TRBV29-1 and TRBJ2-3; possibly TRBD2 for D (5 bases). This CDR3 contains 13 residues. V gave up 2 bases and J gave up 5 bases, with 11 bases separating them. The germline gives CDR1 SQVTM, CDR2 ANQGSEA. Here the CDR3 DNA reads TGCAGCGTTGAACTCGGTGAGGGAGATACGCAGTATTTT. Encoded protein: CSVELGEGDTQYF.

This sequence joins TRBV27 and TRBJ1-6; D perhaps matches TRBD1 (6 bases). From germline, CDR1 is MNHEY and CDR2 SMNVEV (reference sequence). V lost 5 bases and J lost 3, with 14 bases in between. CDR3 length: 16 residues. For the CDR3, the DNA is TGTGCCAGCAGTCACAGGGAAGAGGGCTATAATTCACCCCTCCACTTT. It encodes CASSHREEGYNSPLHF.

The chain recombines TRBV4-1 with TRBJ1-5; 8 nucleotides agree with TRBD1. Germline assignment: CDR1 MGHRA and CDR2 YSYEKL. The CDR3 is 17 amino acids. The J segment lost 5 bases and the V segment lost 4 bases, leaving 13 bases of the junction unmatched. The CDR3, as DNA: TGCGCCAGCAGCCCCAACCCGGACAGGGAGAGGCATCAGCCCCAGCATTTT. This sequence encodes CASSPNPDRERHQPQHF.

The gene calls are TRBV20-1 and TRBJ1-1; D unresolved. Trimming stripped 7 bases from V and 4 bases from J, with 10 bases between. Germline-derived CDR1 and CDR2 are DFQATT and SNEGSKA (reference sequence). The CDR3 runs 11 residues. The CDR3 is CSVPLLTEAFF. CDR3 nucleotides: TGCAGTGTTCCCCTTCTCACTGAAGCTTTCTTT.

This clone was observed a single time. Other DNA sequences of this sample code for an identical CDR3. The chain combines TRBV5-1 with TRBJ2-2, with TRBD2 identical over 10 bases. The J segment lost 2 bases and the V segment lost 4 bases, leaving 5 bases of the junction unmatched. This CDR3 has 16 residues. CDR1 is SGHRS, CDR2 YFSETQ, per germline. CDR3 bases: TGCGCCAGCAGCCCCTTAGCGGGGGGAAACACCGGGGAGCTGTTTTTT. It is translated as CASSPLAGGNTGELFF.

In DNA, the CDR3 is TGTGCCAGCAGCCCCTTTGTCGGACAGGCTTCTAATGAAAAACTGTTTTTT. Amino acid sequence: CASSPFVGQASNEKLFF. This chain connects TRBV4-2 to TRBJ1-4, with 7 bases fitting TRBD1. CDR1 and CDR2 from the germline V gene are LGHNA and YNFKEQ. This CDR3 has 17 residues. Germline trimming cut 4 bases from V and 3 bases from J; bases unmatched to any gene: 11.

This clone was counted between two and nine times. The genes are TRBV7-2 and TRBJ2-1, with TRBD2 as a possible D gene (5 bases). Germline V CDR1 and CDR2: SGHTA, FQGNSA. V shed 5 bases and J shed 10 bases, with 12 bases lying between them. The CDR3 extends over 12 amino acids. As DNA, the CDR3 is TGTGCCAGCAGCCTGGGGAGAGGGGAGCAGTTCTTC. It is translated as CASSLGRGEQFF.

This clone has a count of ten or more. This chain links TRBV6-6 with TRBJ1-6; D is possibly TRBD1 (5 bases). The V gene's germline CDR1 is MNHNY and CDR2 SVGAGI (reference sequence). V gave up 8 bases and J gave up 5 bases, with 19 bases separating them. The CDR3 sequence is 16 residues long. DNA of the CDR3: TGTGCCAGCTCCGAAGGGCACGGCAGGGATAATTCACCCCTCCACTTT. Translated: CASSEGHGRDNSPLHF.

The V gene is TRBV7-6, the J gene TRBJ2-5; TRBD1 matches 8 bases. The CDR3 totals 17 residues. The V segment lost 2 bases and the J segment 5 bases; nucleotides outside the gene matches: 13. The germline gives CDR1 SGHVS, CDR2 FNYEAQ. The DNA of the CDR3 is TGTGCCAGCAGCTTACGCAGGGGGCGATCCCACGGGGAGACCCAGTACTTC. This encodes CASSLRRGRSHGETQYF. Combining the CDR3 with reference TRBV7-6 and TRBJ2-5 gives the whole variable domain GAGVSQSPRYKVTKRGQDVALRCDPISGHVSLYWYRQALGQGPEFLTYFNYEAQQDKSGLPNDRFSAERPEGSISTLTIQRTEQRDSAMYRCASSLRRGRSHGETQYFGPGTRLLVL.